These 18 T cell receptor beta chains originate from one sample sequenced in a study of patients and donors after allogeneic stem cell transplantation. TCRdb used MiXCR to reprocess the RT-PCR reads, holding one entry per CDR3 protein. The data contain about 960,000 distinct CDR3 sequences, around 17% of them singletons. Sequences were obtained from blood, either unsorted or a sorted T cell fraction (not recorded which). The receptors were gathered from a human donor who was either an allogeneic HSCT recipient or a stem cell or donor lymphocyte infusion donor (not recorded which). It is not recorded whose cells these are; they may come from a transplant donor.

V is TRBV18 and J is TRBJ1-2; D unresolved. This CDR3 has 13 amino acids. CDR1 is KGHSH, CDR2 LQKENI, per germline. V was pared by 3 bases and J by 6 bases, with 11 bases between. The CDR3 DNA follows: TGTGCCAGCTCACCGGACGTAAAACATGGCTACACCTTC. It codes for CASSPDVKHGYTF.

This chain uses TRBV13 with TRBJ2-5; 8 bases map to TRBD1. There are 14 residues in the CDR3. Trimming removed 5 bases from V and 5 bases from J; junction bases left unmatched: 7. Germline-derived CDR1 and CDR2 are PRHDT and FYEKMQ (reference sequence). CDR3: CASSAQGAGETQYF. The CDR3 DNA reads as TGTGCCAGCAGCGCGCAGGGGGCTGGGGAGACCCAGTACTTC.

Note on this clonotype: An end of the junction differs from the germline gene, which may be a read error. This chain connects TRBV6-1 to TRBJ2-7; D may correspond to TRBD1 or TRBD2 (5 bases each). CDR3 length: 16 amino acids. Germline CDR1 and CDR2: MNHNS and SASEGT. For the CDR3, the DNA is TGTGCCAGCAGGGAAGCCGGGACGCAGTTCTCCTACGAGCAGTACTTC. Residues: CASREAGTQFSYEQYF.

The chain links TRBV15 to TRBJ2-5; D unresolved. The CDR3 length is 13 residues. V shed 2 bases and J shed 5 bases, with 9 bases lying between them. Per germline, CDR1 LNHNV and CDR2 YYDKDF (reference sequence). CDR3 nucleotide sequence: TGTGCCACCAGCAGAAAACGGCGGGAGACCCAGTACTTC. Amino acid sequence: CATSRKRRETQYF.

This clonotype showed up just a few times. This CDR3 reads CASSLVLTQTGHTEAFF. DNA of the CDR3: TGCGCCAGCAGCTTGGTCCTCACCCAGACAGGACACACTGAAGCTTTCTTT. The rearrangement links TRBV5-1 to TRBJ1-1; TRBD1 is a possible D gene (6 bases). The CDR3 is made up of 17 amino acids. The V gene lost 0 bases and the J gene lost 3 bases, with 18 bases spanning the gap. Germline lookup yields CDR1 SGHRS and CDR2 YFSETQ.

This clonotype has more than one count but fewer than ten. The V and J genes are TRBV9 and TRBJ2-5; 10 bases are a match to TRBD1. Trimming removed 3 bases from V and 5 bases from J; junction bases left unmatched: 19. This CDR3 spans 19 amino acids. The germline gives CDR1 SGDLS, CDR2 YYNGEE. CDR3: CASSATGTGDIVGRETQYF. The CDR3 DNA is TGTGCCAGCAGCGCGACCGGGACAGGGGACATCGTGGGTAGGGAGACCCAGTACTTC.

The V and J genes are TRBV10-3 and TRBJ2-3; 9 bases are shared with TRBD2. In germline, CDR1 is ENHRY, CDR2 SYGVKD. V was pared by 6 bases and J by 4 bases, with 5 bases of the junction left unmatched. The CDR3 loop spans 14 amino acids. CDR3 in amino acids: CAIRPGLASDTQYF. The CDR3 DNA reads as TGTGCCATCAGGCCGGGACTAGCCTCAGATACGCAGTATTTT.

This clonotype has a handful of counts. The rearrangement links TRBV7-2 to TRBJ1-5; perhaps TRBD1 as D (5 bases). Germline V lookup: CDR1 SGHTA, CDR2 FQGNSA. The CDR3 is 17 amino acids. With 1 base removed from V and 2 bases from J, the gap between germline ends came to 15 bases. As DNA, the CDR3 is TGTGCCAGCAGCTTAGAGTTTGGGGGGTTTGGCAATCAGCCCCAGCATTTT. This translates into CASSLEFGGFGNQPQHF.

The genes are TRBV12-3 or TRBV12-4 and TRBJ1-4, with 9 bases fitting TRBD1. CDR3 size: 14 residues. Losses at the gene ends were 6 bases for V and 7 bases for J; bases not matched to a gene: 6. CDR3 sequence reads: CASRPGTGIEKLFF. The CDR3 nucleotides are TGTGCCAGCAGGCCCGGGACAGGGATTGAAAAACTGTTTTTT.

This chain links TRBV6-1 with TRBJ1-2, with TRBD1 identical over 7 bases. The CDR3 loop spans 13 amino acids. J gave up 6 bases and V 6 bases, and 7 bases lay outside the gene matches. Germline V lookup: CDR1 MNHNS, CDR2 SASEGT. The CDR3 loop reads CASSRGGADGYTF. The CDR3 DNA is TGTGCCAGCAGCAGAGGGGGCGCGGATGGCTACACCTTC.

The chain carries TRBV6-2 or TRBV6-3 and TRBJ2-1; 12 nucleotides match TRBD1. The CDR3 runs to 14 residues. The trim removed 8 bases at V and 8 bases at J, leaving 7 bases unmatched. CDR1 MNHEY and CDR2 SVGEGT come from the germline V gene. The CDR3 here is CASLMGQGAYEQFF. The DNA for the CDR3 is TGTGCCAGCCTCATGGGACAGGGGGCTTATGAGCAGTTCTTC.

This clonotype has just a few counts. Relative to the germline gene, one junction end is altered; a read error may explain this. The V gene is TRBV20-1, the J gene TRBJ2-7, with D tentatively TRBD2 (5 bases). In germline, CDR1 is DFQATT, CDR2 SNEGSKA (reference sequence). The CDR3 is made up of 11 amino acids. The CDR3 region is CSARERDEQYF. The CDR3 DNA reads TGCAGTGCCAGAGAGAGGGACGAGCAGTACTTC.

The chain joins TRBV3-1 to TRBJ2-2, with a tentative D call TRBD2 (5 bases). The germline V gene has CDR1 LGHDT and CDR2 YNNKEL (reference sequence). The CDR3 is 16 amino acids. The germline V and J ends were trimmed by 2 bases and 1 base, with 11 bases remaining between them. CDR3 amino acids: CASSQPRSGNTGELFF. The CDR3 DNA follows: TGTGCCAGCAGCCAACCCCGCAGCGGGAACACCGGGGAGCTGTTTTTT. Looking up the rest from reference TRBV3-1 and TRBJ2-2 gives the full variable domain: DTAVSQTPKYLVTQMGNDKSIKCEQNLGHDTMYWYKQDSKKFLKIMFSYNNKELIINETVPNRFSPKSPDKAHLNLHINSLELGDSAVYFCASSQPRSGNTGELFFGEGSRLTVL.

The chain has TRBV29-1 and TRBJ2-5; no firm D call. The length of the CDR3 is 13 residues. Germline CDR1 reads SQVTM; CDR2 reads ANQGSEA. Trimming stripped 5 bases from V and 5 bases from J, with 15 bases between. DNA for the CDR3: TGCAGCGTTTCCGGTTCTGGATGGGAGACCCAGTACTTC. Amino acids: CSVSGSGWETQYF.

This clonotype turned up a few times. The V and J genes are TRBV4-1 and TRBJ2-3; TRBD1 aligns across 11 bases. Germline V gene lookup returns CDR1 MGHRA and CDR2 YSYEKL. The CDR3 is made up of 16 amino acids. V was pared by 4 bases and J by 1 base, with 4 bases of the junction left unmatched. CDR3: CASSPSDRGRTDTQYF. CDR3 sequence (DNA): TGCGCCAGCAGCCCATCGGACAGGGGGCGCACAGATACGCAGTATTTT.

At least ten counts were recorded for this clonotype. The gene calls are TRBV12-3 or TRBV12-4 and TRBJ2-7; tentative D call: TRBD2 (5 bases). This CDR3 spans 12 amino acids. The V and J ends lost 8 bases and 2 bases respectively, with 10 bases between them. The CDR3: CASGRGAYEQYF. CDR3 DNA sequence: TGTGCCAGCGGACGGGGTGCCTACGAGCAGTACTTC.

The chain joins TRBV12-3 or TRBV12-4 to TRBJ2-3; D may match TRBD1 or TRBD2 (5 bases each). The V gene lost 5 bases and the J gene lost 0 bases, with 15 bases spanning the gap. The CDR3 is 16 amino acids. The CDR3 loop reads CASSPTRGTSTDTQYF. The CDR3 bases are TGTGCCAGCAGTCCTACGAGGGGCACGAGCACAGATACGCAGTATTTT.

The chain joins TRBV20-1 to TRBJ1-5; 7 bases line up with TRBD1. J lost 6 bases, V lost 3 bases, and 5 bases had no gene match. Germline V gene lookup returns CDR1 DFQATT and CDR2 SNEGSKA (reference sequence). CDR3 length: 13 amino acids. CDR3 DNA: TGCAGTGCTAGTCAGGGGGTCGGTCAGCCCCAGCATTTT. Its translation: CSASQGVGQPQHF.